A single sample is the source of the 25 T cell receptor beta chains below, sequenced in a study of CD8+CD57+ T cells in acquired aplastic anemia. Genomic DNA served as template for TCR beta VDJ and CDR3 profiling. MiXCR, run by TCRdb on the reads, gives a single entry per CDR3 protein. The profile shows under 200,000 distinct CDR3 sequences, around 40% of them singletons. Sequencing used sorted CD4+, CD8+, or CD8+CD57+ T cells (not recorded which) from PBMCs. All receptors derive from a human donor in good health.

The chain employs TRBV6-5 and TRBJ1-1; TRBD1 might be the D (5 bases). Trimming cost V 5 bases and J 6 bases, with 13 bases left between them. CDR3 size: 13 residues. Germline CDR1 and CDR2: MNHEY and SVGAGI. CDR3 in DNA: TGTGCCAGCAGTGCTCTGGGGGTGGCTGAAGCTTTCTTT. This gives the protein CASSALGVAEAFF.

This chain links TRBV10-3 with TRBJ2-3; TRBD2 matches at 7 bases. With 11 bases clipped from V and 3 bases from J, the junction kept 11 bases outside the gene matches. The CDR3 runs 14 residues. The germline V gene encodes CDR1 ENHRY and CDR2 SYGVKD. CDR3 bases: TGTGCCTATTGGGGGGGAGCGGGGACAGATACGCAGTATTTT. Translated: CAYWGGAGTDTQYF.

This clonotype showed up just a few times. V usage is TRBV29-1 and J usage is TRBJ2-7; perhaps TRBD2 as D (6 bases). V dropped 4 bases and J dropped 8 bases, with 21 bases sitting between them. The CDR3 is made up of 14 amino acids. Germline CDR1 and CDR2: SQVTM and ANQGSEA. The CDR3 loop is CSVGGRAAGPKQYF. The CDR3 coding sequence is TGCAGCGTTGGGGGAAGGGCTGCGGGGCCGAAGCAGTACTTC.

This clonotype was found a few times. The chain employs TRBV15 and TRBJ1-2; maybe TRBD1 (5 bases). This CDR3 is 15 amino acids long. V lost 0 bases, J lost 2 bases, and 10 bases lay in between. Germline loops: CDR1 LNHNV, CDR2 YYDKDF (reference sequence). CDR3 protein: CATSRERGVNYGYTF. CDR3 bases: TGTGCCACCAGCAGAGAGAGGGGTGTCAACTATGGCTACACCTTC.

The table lists this clonotype with a few counts. The genes are TRBV2 and TRBJ2-7, with a possible D match to TRBD1 (6 bases). Per the germline V gene, CDR1 is SNHLY and CDR2 is FYNNEI. V dropped 6 bases and J dropped 3 bases, with 9 bases sitting between them. The CDR3 covers 12 residues. CDR3 residues: CASSAQGYEQYF. In nucleotides, the CDR3 is TGTGCCAGCAGCGCACAGGGCTACGAGCAGTACTTC.

This clonotype was recorded at least ten times. The V call is TRBV11-2, the J call TRBJ2-5, with D possibly matching TRBD2 (5 bases). This CDR3 is 15 amino acids long. The germline V gene has CDR1 SGHAT and CDR2 FQNNGV. V was shortened by 0 bases and J by 7 bases, with 15 bases between the two germline ends. CDR3 in DNA: TGTGCCAGCAGCTTAGACGCGGGTTCGGGGTGGACCCAGTACTTC. Translation: CASSLDAGSGWTQYF.

The genes are TRBV18 and TRBJ2-7, with a possible D match to TRBD2 (5 bases). This CDR3 has 11 residues. CDR1 and CDR2 from the germline V gene are KGHSH and LQKENI. V was trimmed by 5 bases and J by 9 bases, leaving 11 bases between them. The chain's CDR3 is CASSTRDTQYF. The DNA for the CDR3 is TGTGCCAGCTCAACACGGGATACGCAGTACTTC. Together with reference TRBV18 and TRBJ2-7, the CDR3 gives the full variable domain: NAGVMQNPRHLVRRRGQEARLRCSPMKGHSHVYWYRQLPEEGLKFMVYLQKENIIDESGMPKERFSAEFPKEGPSILRIQQVVRGDSAAYFCASSTRDTQYFGPGTRLTVT.

The chain employs TRBV27 and TRBJ1-2; a weak D match, TRBD1 (6 bases). Per the germline V gene, CDR1 is MNHEY and CDR2 is SMNVEV (reference sequence). The V gene lost 6 bases and the J gene lost 4 bases, with 15 bases spanning the gap. The CDR3 runs 14 residues. The CDR3 nucleotides are TGTGCCAGCAGAGCGGGACAAGACCTCTATGGCTACACCTTC. It codes for CASRAGQDLYGYTF.

This clonotype was observed a single time. The V call is TRBV20-1, the J call TRBJ1-2; D call uncertain. Germline V gene lookup returns CDR1 DFQATT and CDR2 SNEGSKA (reference sequence). This CDR3 spans 14 amino acids. V lost 8 bases and J lost 5, with 21 bases in between. The CDR3 reads CSFIPTLMGYGYTF. The CDR3 coding sequence is TGCAGTTTCATCCCGACACTGATGGGATATGGCTACACCTTC.

This clonotype appeared many times. The chain joins TRBV19 to TRBJ1-4; D unclear. Germline loops: CDR1 LNHDA, CDR2 SQIVND (reference sequence). The CDR3 loop spans 13 amino acids. Trimming stripped 6 bases from V and 7 bases from J, with 12 bases between. CDR3 in amino acids: CASSPGWGEKLFF. For the CDR3, the DNA is TGTGCCAGTAGCCCAGGCTGGGGTGAAAAACTGTTTTTT. Filled out from reference TRBV19 and TRBJ1-4, the complete variable domain reads DGGITQSPKYLFRKEGQNVTLSCEQNLNHDAMYWYRQDPGQGLRLIYYSQIVNDFQKGDIAEGYSVSREKKESFPLTVTSAQKNPTAFYLCASSPGWGEKLFFGSGTQLSVL.

The genes are TRBV11-1 and TRBJ1-2; D might be TRBD1 (5 bases). With 5 bases removed from V and 7 bases from J, the gap between germline ends came to 23 bases. From germline, CDR1 is SGHAT and CDR2 FQDESV (reference sequence). This CDR3 contains 16 residues. The CDR3 sequence is CASSPPSGDPIGGYTF. CDR3 coding DNA: TGTGCCAGCAGCCCCCCAAGCGGGGACCCTATCGGTGGCTACACCTTC.

The chain combines TRBV24-1 with TRBJ2-1, with 7 bases lining up with TRBD2. The J segment lost 1 base and the V segment lost 5 bases, leaving 7 bases of the junction unmatched. The length of the CDR3 is 16 residues. The V gene's germline CDR1 is KGHDR and CDR2 SFDVKD. The CDR3: CATSGVAGMSYNEQFF. In nucleotides, the CDR3 is TGTGCCACCAGTGGGGTAGCGGGTATGTCCTACAATGAGCAGTTCTTC.

The chain carries TRBV12-3 or TRBV12-4 and TRBJ2-2, with D tentatively TRBD1 (6 bases). The ends were cut back, 3 bases at V and 4 bases at J, with 9 bases in the middle. The CDR3 runs 14 residues. The CDR3 sequence is CASSFGQPTGELFF. CDR3 coding DNA: TGTGCCAGCAGTTTTGGACAGCCCACCGGGGAGCTGTTTTTT.

The V and J genes are TRBV6-6 and TRBJ2-3; D is unresolved. The V gene lost 2 bases and the J gene lost 2 bases, with 14 bases spanning the gap. Germline V lookup: CDR1 MNHNY, CDR2 SVGAGI (reference sequence). The CDR3 spans 16 residues. The CDR3: CASSYGQILNTDTQYF. CDR3 nucleotides: TGTGCCAGCAGTTACGGGCAAATACTCAACACAGATACGCAGTATTTT.

The V and J genes are TRBV7-3 and TRBJ2-3, with D tentatively TRBD2 (6 bases). The CDR3 runs to 16 residues. V was cut by 4 bases and J by 0 bases, with 14 bases left in between. Germline values: CDR1 SGHTA, CDR2 FQGTGA. The CDR3 DNA is TGTGCCAGCAGCTCCTTAGCGGAGTCGAGCACAGATACGCAGTATTTT. Translating gives CASSSLAESSTDTQYF.

This clonotype was found many times. The chain couples TRBV10-2 to TRBJ2-1, with a possible D match to TRBD2 (6 bases). CDR1 is WSHSY and CDR2 is SAAADI in the germline V gene. Trimming took 3 bases from V and 7 from J, leaving 13 bases between them. This CDR3 contains 14 residues. The DNA of the CDR3 is TGCGCCAGCAGTGAACAAACGACTAGTAATGAGCAGTTCTTC. The encoded protein is CASSEQTTSNEQFF.

The genes are TRBV25-1 and TRBJ2-5, with unresolved D. V lost 5 bases, J lost 0 bases, and 10 bases lay in between. Germline loops: CDR1 MGHDK, CDR2 SYGVNS. The CDR3 length is 14 residues. CDR3 sequence reads: CASSYSRYQETQYF. For the CDR3, the DNA is TGTGCCAGCAGTTACAGCAGGTACCAAGAGACCCAGTACTTC. Full variable domain (missing parts from reference TRBV25-1 and TRBJ2-5): EADIYQTPRYLVIGTGKKITLECSQTMGHDKMYWYQQDPGMELHLIHYSYGVNSTEKGDLSSESTVSRIRTEHFPLTLESARPSHTSQYLCASSYSRYQETQYFGPGTRLLVL.

This clonotype was observed many times. The rearrangement links TRBV2 to TRBJ2-3, with TRBD2 identical over 13 bases. The CDR3 loop spans 16 amino acids. Germline assignment: CDR1 SNHLY and CDR2 FYNNEI. V was clipped by 8 bases and J by 2 bases; unmatched bases: 7. The CDR3 loop is CASREGLAGTTDTQYF. The CDR3, as DNA: TGTGCCAGCCGAGAGGGACTAGCGGGAACCACAGATACGCAGTATTTT. Full variable domain (remainder filled in from reference TRBV2 and TRBJ2-3): EPEVTQTPSHQVTQMGQEVILRCVPISNHLYFYWYRQILGQKVEFLVSFYNNEISEKSEIFDDQFSVERPDGSNFTLKIRSTKLEDSAMYFCASREGLAGTTDTQYFGPGTRLTVL.

This clonotype was observed many times. The V and J genes are TRBV29-1 and TRBJ2-1; the D gene is possibly TRBD2 (6 bases). The V and J ends lost 6 bases and 5 bases respectively, with 11 bases between them. This CDR3 is 12 amino acids long. Germline values: CDR1 SQVTM, CDR2 ANQGSEA. The CDR3 bases are TGCAGCGTCCCCCTAGCGAACAATGAGCAGTTCTTC. Translating it yields CSVPLANNEQFF.

The V and J genes are TRBV5-1 and TRBJ1-6; unclear D gene. Trimming shortened V by 8 bases and J by 7 bases, and 16 bases separated the two germline ends. The V gene's germline CDR1 is SGHRS and CDR2 YFSETQ. The CDR3 extends over 14 amino acids. The DNA for the CDR3 is TGCGCCAGTCGTTTGCAGGCTCCGAATTCACCCCTCCACTTT. Amino acids: CASRLQAPNSPLHF.

This clonotype was seen ten or more times. The J gene is TRBJ1-6, the V gene TRBV12-3 or TRBV12-4, with 7 positions matching TRBD1. The CDR3 extends over 17 amino acids. The junction had 11 bases not matched to a gene; V was cut back by 2 bases and J by 7 bases. Written as DNA, the CDR3 is TGTGCCAGCAGTTTACGTCGTTGGGTACAGGGGAATTCACCCCTCCACTTT. Protein: CASSLRRWVQGNSPLHF.

This clonotype appeared many times. V usage is TRBV5-6 and J usage is TRBJ1-5; 7 bases match TRBD1. With 4 bases clipped from V and 7 bases from J, the junction kept 5 bases outside the gene matches. Per germline, CDR1 SGHDT and CDR2 YYEEEE. The CDR3 contains 13 residues. DNA of the CDR3: TGTGCCAGCAGCGGAGGGGGCGGCCAGCCCCAGCATTTT. This encodes CASSGGGGQPQHF.

The chain joins TRBV10-3 to TRBJ2-5; D is unclear. CDR1 is ENHRY, CDR2 SYGVKD, per germline. The V gene lost 10 bases and the J gene lost 4 bases, with 16 bases spanning the gap. This CDR3 is 13 amino acids long. The CDR3 DNA reads as TGTGCCAGCAGCTCTACCTATGGAGAGACCCAGTACTTC. This translates into CASSSTYGETQYF.

This clonotype appeared many times. V gene TRBV7-9 combines with J gene TRBJ2-5, with D maybe TRBD1 (5 bases). Trimming pared 5 bases from V and 5 bases from J, leaving 12 bases between. Germline V gives CDR1 SEHNR, CDR2 FQNEAQ (reference sequence). There are 13 residues in the CDR3. Here the CDR3 reads CASSPAGIETQYF. The CDR3 DNA reads as TGTGCCAGCAGCCCGGCAGGGATCGAGACCCAGTACTTC.

This clonotype has more than one count but fewer than ten. The chain carries TRBV4-1 and TRBJ2-1, with D maybe TRBD1 (6 bases). The germline gives CDR1 MGHRA, CDR2 YSYEKL. This CDR3 contains 17 residues. V dropped 3 bases and J dropped 7 bases, with 22 bases sitting between them. The DNA for the CDR3 is TGCGCCAGCAGCCAGGATTCCCGGCTTACCCAGGGGAATGAGCAGTTCTTC. Translating gives CASSQDSRLTQGNEQFF.